These 30 T cell receptor beta chains were all obtained from the same sample, sequenced in a study of blood T cell repertoires in COVID-19. The assay was immunoSEQ multiplex PCR, and TCRdb's table has in-frame clones only and misses some. This table has over 85,000 clones, around nine tenths appearing once. Sequencing was done on a sample of peripheral blood. These receptors were collected from a man aged 35 to 55 with acute or convalescent COVID-19.

J is TRBJ1-2 and V is TRBV6-5; 10 nucleotides align to TRBD1. Germline values: CDR1 MNHEY, CDR2 SVGAGI. J lost 7 bases, V lost 2 bases, and 7 bases had no gene match. CDR3 size: 15 residues. CDR3 nucleotides: TGTGCCAGCAGTTACGACAGGGGGCATCTAGGTGGCTACACCTTC. The encoded protein is CASSYDRGHLGGYTF.

The gene calls are TRBV6-1 and TRBJ2-3; weak D call: TRBD1 (5 bases). The CDR3 is 15 residues long. The V and J ends lost 0 bases and 0 bases respectively, with 7 bases between them. CDR1 and CDR2 from the germline V gene are MNHNS and SASEGT. Written as DNA, the CDR3 is TGTGCCAGCAGTGAAGCGGGGCCTAGCACAGATACGCAGTATTTT. This translates into CASSEAGPSTDTQYF.

The gene calls are TRBV30 and TRBJ2-4; 8 bases align to TRBD2. The ends lost 3 bases at V and 6 bases at J; junction bases unmatched: 10. There are 15 residues in the CDR3. Germline-derived CDR1 and CDR2 are GTSNPN and SVGIG (reference sequence). The chain's CDR3 is CAWRSSGRGVNIQYF. The CDR3 DNA follows: TGTGCCTGGAGGTCCAGCGGGAGAGGAGTAAACATTCAGTACTTC.

The J gene is TRBJ1-1, the V gene TRBV27; D is unclear. Germline lookup yields CDR1 MNHEY and CDR2 SMNVEV (reference sequence). Trimming took off 0 bases at V and 4 bases at J, with 6 bases between the two ends. This CDR3 is built from 13 residues. CDR3 sequence reads: CASSLSYGTEAFF. In nucleotides, the CDR3 is TGTGCCAGCAGTTTATCTTACGGCACTGAAGCTTTCTTT.

This sequence joins TRBV7-8 and TRBJ1-5, with TRBD1 matching 10 bases. Germline assignment: CDR1 SGHVS and CDR2 FQNEAQ. The CDR3 has 15 residues. Germline trimming cut 5 bases from V and 3 bases from J; bases unmatched to any gene: 4. The CDR3 DNA follows: TGTGCCAGCAGCAGAGGGACAGGGGACAATCAGCCCCAGCATTTT. Its translation is CASSRGTGDNQPQHF.

This clone was counted many times. The chain employs TRBV9 and TRBJ2-6; a weak D match, TRBD1 (5 bases). This CDR3 spans 18 amino acids. The germline gives CDR1 SGDLS, CDR2 YYNGEE. V was cut by 0 bases and J by 0 bases, with 13 bases left in between. CDR3 residues: CASSVEGHVSSGANVLTF. DNA of the CDR3: TGTGCCAGCAGCGTAGAGGGGCATGTCAGCTCTGGGGCCAACGTCCTGACTTTC.

A single count supports this clone. V is TRBV19 and J is TRBJ1-2, with TRBD1 matching 9 bases. Per the germline V gene, CDR1 is LNHDA and CDR2 is SQIVND (reference sequence). CDR3 length: 11 amino acids. The trim removed 10 bases at V and 6 bases at J, leaving 3 bases unmatched. The CDR3 region has the DNA TGTGCCACCAGACAGGGGGATGGCTACACCTTC. Translated, it gives CATRQGDGYTF.

This chain joins TRBV9 and TRBJ2-7, with a weak D call TRBD1 (5 bases). The CDR3 sequence is 14 residues long. V was pared by 6 bases and J by 7 bases, with 20 bases between. Germline CDR1 and CDR2: SGDLS and YYNGEE. The CDR3 nucleotides read TGTGCCAGCAACCCCACGGACACCCTTGGGGAGCAGTACTTC. This translates into CASNPTDTLGEQYF.

The chain employs TRBV10-3 and TRBJ1-2, with TRBD1 matching 7 bases. Germline trimming cut 0 bases from V and 5 bases from J; bases unmatched to any gene: 6. CDR1 is ENHRY, CDR2 SYGVKD, per germline. The CDR3 loop spans 15 amino acids. CDR3 coding DNA: TGTGCCATCAGTGAGTCGATGCAGGGGGATTATGGCTACACCTTC. Residues: CAISESMQGDYGYTF.

V is TRBV5-4 and J is TRBJ1-1; no clear D. Trimming took 3 bases from V and 0 from J, leaving 12 bases between them. CDR1 is SGHNT and CDR2 is YYREEE in the germline V gene (reference sequence). The CDR3 totals 15 residues. CDR3 in amino acids: CASSSIQPLNTEAFF. For the CDR3, the DNA is TGTGCCAGCAGCTCGATACAGCCCCTGAACACTGAAGCTTTCTTT.

The J gene is TRBJ2-3, the V gene TRBV9, with TRBD2 matching over 10 bases. CDR1 and CDR2 from the germline V gene are SGDLS and YYNGEE. The CDR3 runs to 15 residues. V was pared by 3 bases and J by 7 bases, with 8 bases of the junction left unmatched. The CDR3 sequence is CASSGASGSLNTQYF. The CDR3 region has the DNA TGTGCCAGCAGCGGGGCTAGCGGGAGTTTGAATACGCAGTATTTT. Full variable domain (outside the CDR3, taken from reference TRBV9 and TRBJ2-3): DSGVTQTPKHLITATGQRVTLRCSPRSGDLSVYWYQQSLDQGLQFLIQYYNGEERAKGNILERFSAQQFPDLHSELNLSSLELGDSALYFCASSGASGSLNTQYFGPGTRLTVL.

The chain joins TRBV6-2 or TRBV6-3 to TRBJ2-1, with D tentatively TRBD1 (6 bases). CDR1 is MNHEY and CDR2 is SVGEGT in the germline V gene. Trimming removed 0 bases from V and 0 bases from J, with 21 bases in between. CDR3 length: 20 residues. For the CDR3, the DNA is TGTGCCAGCAGTTACTCCCAGACAGGTTCTGCCCTTGGCTCCTACAATGAGCAGTTCTTC. This codes for CASSYSQTGSALGSYNEQFF.

The genes are TRBV7-2 and TRBJ1-2; 9 bases align to TRBD1. CDR3 size: 14 residues. From germline, CDR1 is SGHTA and CDR2 FQGNSA. Trimming took 5 bases from V and 8 from J; bases not matched to a gene: 9. Here the CDR3 DNA reads TGTGCCAGCAGCACGGACAGGGGAGTTTCGGGCTACACCTTC. It specifies CASSTDRGVSGYTF.

This clone was picked up a small number of times. Other DNA sequences in the sample encode the same CDR3. Here the CDR3 reads CASRDYSYEQYF. The CDR3 nucleotides are TGTGCCAGCCGGGACTATTCCTACGAGCAGTACTTC. V and J are TRBV6-5 and TRBJ2-7; TRBD2 matches 7 bases. Germline CDR1 is MNHEY and CDR2 is SVGAGI. CDR3 size: 12 residues. V lost 8 bases to trimming and J lost 1 base; unmatched junction nucleotides: 2.

This clone was recorded a few times. In DNA, the CDR3 is TGTGCCAGCAGCTATCGGACAGGGGGCTTCTCCTACGAGCAGTACTTC. It is translated as CASSYRTGGFSYEQYF. V is TRBV5-5 and J is TRBJ2-7; 11 bases fit TRBD1. The CDR3 has 16 amino acids. Germline V CDR1 and CDR2: SGHKS, YYEKEE (reference sequence). Unmatched junction bases numbered 5, after V lost 3 bases and J lost 0 bases.

This sequence joins TRBV19 and TRBJ2-4, with 10 positions matching TRBD2. Germline V gene data show CDR1 as LNHDA and CDR2 as SQIVND (reference sequence). The CDR3 spans 18 residues. Germline trimming cut 4 bases from V and 0 bases from J; bases unmatched to any gene: 9. CDR3 sequence: CASSTPPGLAVAKNIQYF. CDR3 DNA: TGTGCCAGTAGTACCCCCCCCGGACTAGCGGTAGCCAAAAACATTCAGTACTTC.

V gene TRBV2 combines with J gene TRBJ1-2; no clear D gene. CDR1 SNHLY and CDR2 FYNNEI come from the germline V gene. This CDR3 has 11 residues. Deletions cut 6 bases from V and 4 bases from J, with 6 bases between. CDR3 loop: CASSPIYGYTF. The CDR3 DNA sequence: TGTGCCAGCAGCCCCATCTATGGCTACACCTTC.

The chain joins TRBV28 to TRBJ2-1; 12 positions match TRBD2. In germline, CDR1 is MDHEN, CDR2 SYDVKM. V shed 7 bases and J 7 bases; nucleotides not matched to a gene: 20. This CDR3 comprises 19 residues. In DNA form, the CDR3 reads TGTGCCAGCATGGGTCCCCTGGCTAGCGGGAGGGTGCGTGGGAATGAGCAGTTCTTC. This codes for CASMGPLASGRVRGNEQFF.

V and J are TRBV7-8 and TRBJ2-3, with 8 bases aligning to TRBD1. CDR1 and CDR2 (germline): SGHVS, FQNEAQ. The CDR3 totals 16 residues. The J segment lost 6 bases and the V segment lost 5 bases, leaving 13 bases of the junction unmatched. CDR3 bases: TGTGCCAGCAGCCGTCCTGGACAGGGCAGTACGGATACGCAGTATTTT. As protein: CASSRPGQGSTDTQYF.

This chain links TRBV19 with TRBJ2-3, with 8 positions matching TRBD1. Per the germline V gene, CDR1 is LNHDA and CDR2 is SQIVND (reference sequence). This CDR3 has 15 residues. The junction had 9 bases not matched to a gene; V was cut back by 5 bases and J by 5 bases. The CDR3 DNA sequence: TGTGCCAGTAGTCTCCGGACAGGGTCGGGAGATACGCAGTATTTT. This codes for CASSLRTGSGDTQYF. The full variable domain, completed using reference TRBV19 and TRBJ2-3, is DGGITQSPKYLFRKEGQNVTLSCEQNLNHDAMYWYRQDPGQGLRLIYYSQIVNDFQKGDIAEGYSVSREKKESFPLTVTSAQKNPTAFYLCASSLRTGSGDTQYFGPGTRLTVL.

V and J are TRBV7-9 and TRBJ1-1; D uncertain. Looked up from germline, CDR1 is SEHNR and CDR2 is FQNEAQ (reference sequence). Trimming shortened V by 8 bases and J by 7 bases, and 8 bases separated the two germline ends. The CDR3 covers 10 residues. The CDR3 loop is CASFPGEAFF. DNA of the CDR3: TGTGCCAGCTTCCCGGGTGAAGCTTTCTTT.

The V gene is TRBV6-5, the J gene TRBJ2-1; a possible D gene is TRBD2 (5 bases). This CDR3 contains 13 residues. CDR1 is MNHEY, CDR2 SVGAGI, per germline. Trimming removed 2 bases at V and 5 bases at J, with 7 bases between. The CDR3 DNA follows: TGTGCCAGCAGTTACCGAGGGAACAATGAGCAGTTCTTC. Its translation: CASSYRGNNEQFF.

The rearrangement joins TRBV6-6 to TRBJ1-6; D might be TRBD1 (5 bases). V lost 2 bases, J lost 5 bases, and 7 bases lay in between. The CDR3 has 14 residues. Germline V gene sequence: CDR1 MNHNY, CDR2 SVGAGI (reference sequence). The CDR3 sequence is CASSYDRNNSPLHF. The CDR3 coding sequence is TGTGCCAGCAGTTACGACAGAAATAATTCACCCCTCCACTTT.

The chain recombines TRBV18 with TRBJ2-2; no clear D. The germline V gene has CDR1 KGHSH and CDR2 LQKENI. The V gene lost 6 bases and the J gene lost 1 base, with 12 bases spanning the gap. CDR3 length: 15 residues. CDR3 coding DNA: TGTGCCAGCTCCCCTGAGGCGGAGAACACCGGGGAGCTGTTTTTT. Residues: CASSPEAENTGELFF.

V is TRBV2 and J is TRBJ1-2; 7 bases are a match to TRBD1. The length of the CDR3 is 14 residues. Trimming took 5 bases from V and 4 from J; bases not matched to a gene: 7. Germline V gives CDR1 SNHLY, CDR2 FYNNEI. CDR3 protein: CASSSRGLSYGYTF. The CDR3 coding sequence is TGTGCCAGCAGTTCGAGGGGGCTATCCTATGGCTACACCTTC.

This chain links TRBV9 with TRBJ2-5, with 12 bases identical to TRBD2. CDR3 length: 17 residues. V gave up 0 bases and J gave up 4 bases; unmatched junction bases: 7. Germline V lookup: CDR1 SGDLS, CDR2 YYNGEE. Written as DNA, the CDR3 is TGTGCCAGCAGCGTAGCTAGCGGGGGGGCGGTAGGAGAGACCCAGTACTTC. This gives the protein CASSVASGGAVGETQYF. Full variable domain (outside the CDR3, taken from reference TRBV9 and TRBJ2-5): DSGVTQTPKHLITATGQRVTLRCSPRSGDLSVYWYQQSLDQGLQFLIQYYNGEERAKGNILERFSAQQFPDLHSELNLSSLELGDSALYFCASSVASGGAVGETQYFGPGTRLLVL.

The V call is TRBV27, the J call TRBJ1-5, with D unclear. The CDR3 consists of 17 residues. V lost 6 bases, J lost 0 bases, and 18 bases lay in between. The germline CDR1 and CDR2 sequences are MNHEY and SMNVEV (reference sequence). CDR3 DNA sequence: TGTGCCAGCAGCTTGAGAGGCCTCCGGGGTAGCAATCAGCCCCAGCATTTT. Its translation is CASSLRGLRGSNQPQHF.

This clone has just a few counts. The genes are TRBV10-3 and TRBJ2-1, with D maybe TRBD2 (6 bases). Germline V gives CDR1 ENHRY, CDR2 SYGVKD. CDR3 length: 16 residues. The V end lost 0 bases, the J end lost 3 bases, and 12 bases lay between the germline ends. This CDR3 is CAISESTRSFYNEQFF. The CDR3 DNA is TGTGCCATCAGTGAGTCGACTAGATCTTTCTACAATGAGCAGTTCTTC.

This chain links TRBV12-5 with TRBJ1-1; D remains ambiguous. This CDR3 is built from 15 residues. Germline V CDR1 and CDR2: LGHNT, FRNRAP. Trimming stripped 0 bases from V and 1 base from J, with 9 bases between. This chain's CDR3 is CASGLVGTTNTEAFF. CDR3 bases: TGTGCTAGTGGTTTGGTGGGCACGACGAACACTGAAGCTTTCTTT. Looking up the rest from reference TRBV12-5 and TRBJ1-1 gives the full variable domain: DARVTQTPRHKVTEMGQEVTMRCQPILGHNTVFWYRQTMMQGLELLAYFRNRAPLDDSGMPKDRFSAEMPDATLATLKIQPSEPRDSAVYFCASGLVGTTNTEAFFGQGTRLTVV.

The rearrangement uses TRBV12-3 or TRBV12-4 and TRBJ2-7, with D tentatively TRBD2 (5 bases). This CDR3 contains 12 residues. V lost 3 bases and J 4 bases, leaving 7 bases between the germline ends. The CDR3 sequence: CASSFWEYEQYF. For the CDR3, the DNA is TGTGCCAGCAGTTTTTGGGAGTACGAGCAGTACTTC.